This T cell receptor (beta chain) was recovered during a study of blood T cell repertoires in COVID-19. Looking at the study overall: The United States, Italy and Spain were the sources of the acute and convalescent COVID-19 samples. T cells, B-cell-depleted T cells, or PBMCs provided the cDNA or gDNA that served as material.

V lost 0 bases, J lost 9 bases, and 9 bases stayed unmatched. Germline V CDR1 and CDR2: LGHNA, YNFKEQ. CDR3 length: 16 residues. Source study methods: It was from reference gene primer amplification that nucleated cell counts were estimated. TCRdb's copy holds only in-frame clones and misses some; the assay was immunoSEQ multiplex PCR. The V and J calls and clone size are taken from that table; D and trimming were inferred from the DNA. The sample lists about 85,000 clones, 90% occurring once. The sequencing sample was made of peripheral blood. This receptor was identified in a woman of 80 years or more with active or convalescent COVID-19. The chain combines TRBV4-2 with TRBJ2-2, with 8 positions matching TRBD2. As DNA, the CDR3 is TGTGCCAGCAGCCAAGAAGGGTCGGGAGGGCCCCGGGAGCTGTTTTTT. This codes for CASSQEGSGGPRELFF.